Each of the 29 T cell receptor beta chains below was sequenced from the same sample in a study of blood T cell repertoires in COVID-19 (TCRdb year 2020). The library was produced with the immunoSEQ multiplex PCR assay. TCRdb retrieved this table from immuneACCESS and kept in-frame rearrangements only. Not all clones are present; in checked studies, unresolved V genes account for under half, and no reason is known for the remainder. The sample records about 250,000 clones, about three quarters of which are singletons. 3.3% of the sample comes from the top ten. Sequenced material: peripheral blood. Receptors originate from a woman older than 75 with acute or convalescent COVID-19.

CDR3 region: CASSRGRDRGKNIQYF. The CDR3 coding sequence is TGTGCCAGCAGCCGGGGGCGGGACAGGGGCAAAAACATTCAGTACTTC. The chain links TRBV3-1 (or the pseudogene TRBV3-2) to TRBJ2-4, with 10 bases matching TRBD1. CDR1 LGHDT and CDR2 YNNKEL come from the germline V gene (reference sequence). The CDR3 runs 16 residues. V was clipped by 4 bases and J by 3 bases; unmatched bases: 6.

DNA for the CDR3: TGCAGCGCCGATGGACAGGGCACTGAAGCTTTCTTT. Protein sequence: CSADGQGTEAFF. This chain links TRBV29-1 with TRBJ1-1, with 8 bases matching TRBD1. J lost 4 bases, V lost 7 bases, and 5 bases had no gene match. The V gene's germline CDR1 is SQVTM and CDR2 ANQGSEA. This CDR3 comprises 12 residues.

The chain is built from TRBV7-2 and TRBJ2-1, with 10 bases fitting TRBD2. CDR3 length: 15 residues. Trimming removed 6 bases from V and 8 bases from J; junction bases left unmatched: 10. Germline V gene lookup returns CDR1 SGHTA and CDR2 FQGNSA. CDR3 bases: TGTGCCAGCAGGAGGGCTAGCGGGAGATTAGATGAGCAGTTCTTC. It yields the protein CASRRASGRLDEQFF.

This clone was found once. The chain combines TRBV5-1 with TRBJ2-3; 11 positions match TRBD2. Germline V CDR1 and CDR2: SGHRS, YFSETQ. V trimming: 2 bases; J trimming: 6 bases; junction bases outside the gene matches: 8. The CDR3 is made up of 16 amino acids. Here the CDR3 DNA reads TGCGCCAGCAGCTTACGCCCTAGCGGGAGGATCGATACGCAGTATTTT. This gives the protein CASSLRPSGRIDTQYF.

Remarks on this clone: The sample contains more than one DNA sequence encoding this CDR3. CDR3 residues: CAWSVQDNQPQHF. The CDR3 DNA follows: TGTGCCTGGAGTGTACAGGACAATCAGCCCCAGCATTTT. The J gene is TRBJ1-5, the V gene TRBV30; a possible D gene is TRBD1 (5 bases). The germline V gene encodes CDR1 GTSNPN and CDR2 SVGIG (reference sequence). This CDR3 region has 13 residues. V was pared by 0 bases and J by 3 bases, with 6 bases between.

The chain uses TRBV6-6 and TRBJ1-6, with TRBD1 matching over 7 bases. CDR3 size: 16 residues. From germline, CDR1 is MNHNY and CDR2 SVGAGI (reference sequence). The V and J ends lost 2 bases and 9 bases, in that order; junction bases with no gene match: 10. This CDR3 is CASSYRQGRGFSPLHF. As DNA, the CDR3 is TGTGCCAGCAGTTACCGACAGGGAAGAGGGTTTTCACCCCTCCACTTT.

The gene calls are TRBV28 and TRBJ1-2; TRBD1 matches at 7 bases. V dropped 6 bases and J dropped 8; count of bases not matched to a gene: 18. The CDR3 is 16 amino acids. Germline V gene lookup returns CDR1 MDHEN and CDR2 SYDVKM. CDR3 region: CASSKRTVLLGGGYTF. The CDR3 DNA is TGTGCCAGCAGCAAGCGGACAGTTCTACTAGGGGGCGGCTACACCTTC.

This clone was recorded a few times. This chain links TRBV30 with TRBJ1-2, with 8 bases aligning to TRBD1. Germline-derived CDR1 and CDR2 are GTSNPN and SVGIG (reference sequence). J was trimmed by 7 bases and V by 5 bases; bases with no gene match: 9. The CDR3 totals 13 residues. The CDR3 DNA reads TGTGCCTGGGGAGACCAGGGGGCGATTGGCTACACCTTC. It is translated as CAWGDQGAIGYTF.

This clone was seen a single time. This chain links TRBV6-6 with TRBJ2-1, with 9 bases matching TRBD2. The CDR3 runs to 15 residues. The germline CDR1 and CDR2 sequences are MNHNY and SVGAGI (reference sequence). V shed 5 bases, J shed 7 bases, and the junction held 9 bases outside the gene matches. The CDR3 loop is CASSDMRGGRNEQFF. The CDR3 DNA is TGTGCCAGCAGTGATATGCGGGGGGGCCGGAATGAGCAGTTCTTC.

This clone occurred once. The chain combines TRBV11-1 with TRBJ1-1, with unresolved D. Germline CDR1 reads SGHAT; CDR2 reads FQDESV (reference sequence). This CDR3 contains 13 residues. Trimming took off 3 bases at V and 2 bases at J, with 7 bases between the two ends. The CDR3 reads CASSFGPNTEAFF. The CDR3 nucleotides are TGTGCCAGCAGCTTTGGCCCCAACACTGAAGCTTTCTTT.

This rearrangement joins TRBV2 to TRBJ2-7, with no clear D. The CDR3 runs 16 residues. The germline CDR1 and CDR2 sequences are SNHLY and FYNNEI. V dropped 1 base and J dropped 0 bases, with 13 bases sitting between them. CDR3 residues: CASSEVRSVGSYEQYF. The CDR3 coding sequence is TGTGCCAGCAGTGAAGTGAGGAGTGTTGGCTCCTACGAGCAGTACTTC.

CDR3 coding DNA: TGTGCCAGCAGTTTAAAACGGTTGTATGGCTACACCTTC. Protein sequence: CASSLKRLYGYTF. The chain carries TRBV28 and TRBJ1-2; no clear D. Germline V gene sequence: CDR1 MDHEN, CDR2 SYDVKM. Trimming removed 2 bases at V and 5 bases at J, with 9 bases between. This CDR3 region has 13 residues.

The sample holds a few counts of this clone. The genes are TRBV7-9 and TRBJ2-7; 8 nucleotides agree with TRBD2. CDR1 and CDR2 from the germline V gene are SEHNR and FQNEAQ (reference sequence). The ends lost 5 bases at V and 1 base at J; junction bases unmatched: 13. This CDR3 is 17 amino acids long. This chain's CDR3 is CASSLTSAGVGSYEQYF. The CDR3 bases are TGTGCCAGCAGCCTGACATCAGCGGGAGTCGGTTCCTACGAGCAGTACTTC.

The chain uses TRBV29-1 and TRBJ2-5, with D perhaps TRBD2 (6 bases). Germline lookup yields CDR1 SQVTM and CDR2 ANQGSEA. This CDR3 region has 13 residues. V was shortened by 6 bases and J by 1 base, with 12 bases between the two germline ends. CDR3 residues: CSVGRGPQETQYF. DNA of the CDR3: TGCAGCGTGGGGCGGGGACCCCAAGAGACCCAGTACTTC.

The rearrangement joins TRBV18 to TRBJ2-7, with a weak D call TRBD2 (6 bases). Germline loops: CDR1 KGHSH, CDR2 LQKENI. The V end lost 3 bases, the J end lost 1 base, and 22 bases lay between the germline ends. The CDR3 contains 18 residues. CDR3 sequence: CASSPGRSTQTISYEQYF. CDR3 bases: TGTGCCAGCTCACCGGGGAGGTCCACCCAGACAATTTCCTACGAGCAGTACTTC. The full variable domain, rest sourced from reference TRBV18 and TRBJ2-7, is NAGVMQNPRHLVRRRGQEARLRCSPMKGHSHVYWYRQLPEEGLKFMVYLQKENIIDESGMPKERFSAEFPKEGPSILRIQQVVRGDSAAYFCASSPGRSTQTISYEQYFGPGTRLTVT.

This chain uses TRBV2 with TRBJ2-3; 11 bases match TRBD2. CDR1 and CDR2 (germline): SNHLY, FYNNEI. This CDR3 contains 13 residues. Trimming cost V 9 bases and J 5 bases; bases outside gene matches: 4. DNA of the CDR3: TGTGCCAGTATAGCGGGAGGGATAGATACGCAGTATTTT. It specifies CASIAGGIDTQYF.

The gene calls are TRBV19 and TRBJ2-1, with 8 bases aligning to TRBD1. This CDR3 is 12 amino acids long. CDR1 is LNHDA and CDR2 is SQIVND in the germline V gene (reference sequence). With V trimmed by 6 bases and J by 8 bases, 3 bases remained unmatched. The CDR3 protein is CASRSQGDEQFF. CDR3 bases: TGTGCCAGTAGGTCACAGGGGGATGAGCAGTTCTTC.

J is TRBJ1-6 and V is TRBV28, with D maybe TRBD1 (5 bases). With 3 bases removed from V and 7 bases from J, the gap between germline ends came to 10 bases. Germline-derived CDR1 and CDR2 are MDHEN and SYDVKM. The CDR3 is 14 residues long. CDR3 DNA sequence: TGTGCCAGCAGTTTTGGGGGAGGGAATTCACCCCTCCACTTT. Translated: CASSFGGGNSPLHF.

The rearrangement links TRBV4-1 to TRBJ1-1; D is perhaps TRBD1 (6 bases). There are 17 residues in the CDR3. Trimming left V 5 bases short and J 4 bases short, with 23 bases between. CDR1 and CDR2 (germline): MGHRA, YSYEKL. The CDR3 loop reads CASSYLRQRGSFTEAFF. CDR3 DNA sequence: TGCGCCAGCAGCTACCTGAGGCAGAGGGGGAGTTTCACTGAAGCTTTCTTT.

The CDR3 sequence: CASRSRDRGIDTQYF. The CDR3 coding sequence is TGTGCCAGCAGGAGCCGGGACAGGGGGATAGATACGCAGTATTTT. The chain joins TRBV2 to TRBJ2-3, with 11 positions matching TRBD1. With V trimmed by 6 bases and J by 5 bases, 7 bases remained unmatched. This CDR3 is built from 15 residues. CDR1 is SNHLY, CDR2 FYNNEI, per germline. Full variable domain (outside the CDR3, taken from reference TRBV2 and TRBJ2-3): EPEVTQTPSHQVTQMGQEVILRCVPISNHLYFYWYRQILGQKVEFLVSFYNNEISEKSEIFDDQFSVERPDGSNFTLKIRSTKLEDSAMYFCASRSRDRGIDTQYFGPGTRLTVL.

The chain links TRBV13 to TRBJ1-2; D unresolved. This CDR3 comprises 15 residues. V lost 1 base and J 4 bases, leaving 13 bases between the germline ends. Per germline, CDR1 PRHDT and CDR2 FYEKMQ (reference sequence). The CDR3 DNA reads as TGTGCCAGCAGCTTAGAGTCGTCTACCTTCTATGGCTACACCTTC. It is translated as CASSLESSTFYGYTF.

This chain uses TRBV7-9 with TRBJ1-4; 10 bases agree with TRBD1. Unmatched junction bases numbered 11, after V lost 3 bases and J lost 10 bases. The CDR3 is 16 residues long. Germline CDR1 reads SEHNR; CDR2 reads FQNEAQ (reference sequence). The CDR3 is CASSLASGTGVAKLFF. CDR3 in DNA: TGTGCCAGCAGCTTGGCCTCCGGGACAGGGGTTGCAAAACTGTTTTTT.

The chain uses TRBV6-5 and TRBJ2-1; the match to TRBD2 covers 8 bases. Losses at the gene ends were 4 bases for V and 4 bases for J; bases not matched to a gene: 3. Germline-derived CDR1 and CDR2 are MNHEY and SVGAGI. The CDR3 runs to 14 residues. The CDR3 nucleotides are TGTGCCAGCAGTTCCAGCGGGGGATACAATGAGCAGTTCTTC. Amino acids: CASSSSGGYNEQFF.

The chain links TRBV5-4 to TRBJ2-2; TRBD2 matches at 9 bases. Germline trimming cut 5 bases from V and 6 bases from J; bases unmatched to any gene: 8. This CDR3 comprises 15 residues. Germline V CDR1 and CDR2: SGHNT, YYREEE (reference sequence). CDR3 in DNA: TGTGCCAGCAGTTCCAAGGGACTAGCCGCCGGGGAGCTGTTTTTT. The encoded protein is CASSSKGLAAGELFF.

The chain has TRBV6-1 and TRBJ2-7, with TRBD2 matching 7 bases. J was trimmed by 0 bases and V by 2 bases; bases with no gene match: 7. The CDR3 totals 16 residues. Germline CDR1 is MNHNS and CDR2 is SASEGT. This chain's CDR3 is CASSEQGQRDSYEQYF. DNA for the CDR3: TGTGCCAGCAGTGAACAGGGCCAGCGGGACTCCTACGAGCAGTACTTC.

The chain couples TRBV7-2 to TRBJ2-3, with 8 bases lining up with TRBD2. This CDR3 spans 17 amino acids. Germline V gene lookup returns CDR1 SGHTA and CDR2 FQGNSA. J was trimmed by 6 bases and V by 0 bases; bases with no gene match: 11. DNA for the CDR3: TGTGCCAGCAGCTTAGCGGTGGGCGGGGGGCTCCGGGATACGCAGTATTTT. It is translated as CASSLAVGGGLRDTQYF.

The genes are TRBV5-6 and TRBJ2-5, with 12 bases fitting TRBD2. This CDR3 has 17 amino acids. Germline loops: CDR1 SGHDT, CDR2 YYEEEE. With 6 bases clipped from V and 2 bases from J, the junction kept 11 bases outside the gene matches. The CDR3 DNA sequence: TGTGCCAGCACCCGGACTAGCGGGATAGTCGGGCAAGAGACCCAGTACTTC. Residues: CASTRTSGIVGQETQYF.

The V gene is TRBV5-1, the J gene TRBJ2-1; D is unresolved. With 4 bases removed from V and 6 bases from J, the gap between germline ends came to 8 bases. The germline V gene encodes CDR1 SGHRS and CDR2 YFSETQ. CDR3 length equals 12 residues. The CDR3 nucleotides read TGCGCCAGCAGCCAGACTGGCAATGAGCAGTTCTTC. It codes for CASSQTGNEQFF. The full variable domain, with the rest looked up from reference TRBV5-1 and TRBJ2-1, is KAGVTQTPRYLIKTRGQQVTLSCSPISGHRSVSWYQQTPGQGLQFLFEYFSETQRNKGNFPGRFSGRQFSNSRSEMNVSTLELGDSALYLCASSQTGNEQFFGPGTRLTVL.

The rearrangement links TRBV24-1 to TRBJ2-2; D may be TRBD1 (6 bases). The CDR3 runs to 13 residues. V was cut by 4 bases and J by 8 bases, with 10 bases left in between. CDR1 KGHDR and CDR2 SFDVKD come from the germline V gene. The CDR3 region has the DNA TGTGCCACCAGTGAGTTCGGGACAGGGGAGCTGTTTTTT. Amino acid sequence: CATSEFGTGELFF.